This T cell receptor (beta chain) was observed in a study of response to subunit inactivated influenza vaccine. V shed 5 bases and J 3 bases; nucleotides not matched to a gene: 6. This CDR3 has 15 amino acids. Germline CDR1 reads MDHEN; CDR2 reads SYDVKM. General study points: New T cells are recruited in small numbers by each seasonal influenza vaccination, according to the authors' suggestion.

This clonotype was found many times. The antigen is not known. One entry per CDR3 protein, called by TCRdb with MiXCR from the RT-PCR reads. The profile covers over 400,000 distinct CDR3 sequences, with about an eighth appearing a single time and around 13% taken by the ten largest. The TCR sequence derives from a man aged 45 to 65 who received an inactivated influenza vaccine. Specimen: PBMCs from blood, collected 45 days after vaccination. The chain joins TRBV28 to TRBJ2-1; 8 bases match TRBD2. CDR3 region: CASSSGGKSYNEQFF. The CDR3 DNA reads TGTGCCAGCAGTAGCGGGGGCAAAAGCTACAATGAGCAGTTCTTC. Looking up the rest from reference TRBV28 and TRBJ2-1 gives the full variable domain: DVKVTQSSRYLVKRTGEKVFLECVQDMDHENMFWYRQDPGLGLRLIYFSYDVKMKEKGDIPEGYSVSREKKERFSLILESASTNQTSMYLCASSSGGKSYNEQFFGPGTRLTVL.